These 18 T cell receptor beta chains came from one sample sequenced in a study of T cells in Graves' hyperthyroidism and ophthalmopathy. Researchers amplified the TCR beta CDR3 regions from RNA transcripts. TCR CDR3 regions were first amplified by RT-PCR with HTBI primers. TCRdb used MiXCR to reprocess the multiplex PCR reads, holding one entry per CDR3 protein. The sample consists of over 500,000 distinct CDR3 sequences, around 43% of them appearing once. Sequencing input: peripheral blood or thyroid tissue (not recorded which). These receptors all stem from an adult woman with Graves' disease, either hyperthyroidism or ophthalmopathy (not recorded which).

As regards this clonotype: This may be a read error: a much more frequent sequence differs by one nucleotide. The chain couples TRBV6-5 to TRBJ1-2; 11 positions agree with TRBD1. Per germline, CDR1 MNHEY and CDR2 SVGAGI. This CDR3 comprises 14 residues. The DNA for the CDR3 is TGTGTCAGCAGAAGGGGGGACAGGGGGTATGGCTACACCTTC. Its protein product is CVSRRGDRGYGYTF.

J is TRBJ2-7 and V is TRBV3-1; 8 bases align to TRBD2. The germline V gene has CDR1 LGHDT and CDR2 YNNKEL (reference sequence). The V gene end was trimmed by 1 base and the J gene end by 4 bases; junction bases not matched to a gene: 12. CDR3 length: 17 amino acids. CDR3 nucleotide sequence: TGTGCCAGCAGCCAAGTGACAGCGGGGGATAGGCGATACGAGCAGTACTTC. Protein sequence: CASSQVTAGDRRYEQYF.

This clonotype was picked up one time. The chain employs TRBV7-9 and TRBJ1-1; TRBD1 might be the D (5 bases). The CDR3 runs 14 residues. Between the trimmed V and J ends, which lost 4 bases and 4 bases, there was a span of 13 bases. Germline loops: CDR1 SEHNR, CDR2 FQNEAQ (reference sequence). CDR3 residues: CASSSHGTGTEAFF. CDR3 bases: TGTGCCAGCAGCTCCCACGGGACGGGCACTGAAGCTTTCTTT.

The CDR3 DNA reads TGTGCCAGCAGCCGAGGGGCAGGGACGGGTGATTCACCCCTCCACTTT. Translating gives CASSRGAGTGDSPLHF. The J gene is TRBJ1-6, the V gene TRBV6-1, with D perhaps matching TRBD1 (5 bases). Germline-derived CDR1 and CDR2 are MNHNS and SASEGT. The CDR3 contains 16 residues. V dropped 6 bases and J dropped 8 bases, with 20 bases sitting between them.

This clonotype has ten or more counts. This sequence joins TRBV7-2 and TRBJ2-5, with 7 bases identical to TRBD1. Germline CDR1 SGHTA, CDR2 FQGNSA. The V and J ends lost 0 bases and 5 bases, in that order; junction bases with no gene match: 6. The CDR3 has 15 residues. The CDR3 DNA reads TGTGCCAGCAGCTTAGCCATAACGACAGGGGAGACCCAGTACTTC. As protein: CASSLAITTGETQYF.

The chain combines TRBV29-1 with TRBJ2-5; tentatively, D is TRBD1 (6 bases). CDR1 is SQVTM, CDR2 ANQGSEA, per germline. The CDR3 loop spans 12 amino acids. With 7 bases removed from V and 6 bases from J, the gap between germline ends came to 15 bases. The CDR3 DNA reads as TGCAGCGCTGTAGGGGGAGCGAAGACCCAGTACTTC. Protein sequence: CSAVGGAKTQYF.

The chain carries TRBV7-6 and TRBJ2-7, with D possibly called TRBD1 or TRBD2 (6 bases each). Trimming pared 11 bases from V and 0 bases from J, leaving 14 bases between. CDR1 and CDR2 (germline): SGHVS, FNYEAQ. CDR3 length equals 13 residues. CDR3 sequence reads: CAFEGGPSYEQYF. In DNA form, the CDR3 reads TGTGCCTTCGAGGGGGGCCCCTCCTACGAGCAGTACTTC.

Of note for this clonotype: Mismatch with germline at one junction end may stem from a read error. The rearrangement links TRBV2 to TRBJ2-2, with D perhaps given as TRBD1 or TRBD2 (5 bases each). This CDR3 is built from 11 residues. Germline CDR1 SNHLY, CDR2 FYNNEI. The CDR3 sequence is CASSFRDEQFF. The CDR3 nucleotides read TGTGCCAGCAGCTTCAGGGACGAGCAGTTTTTT.

This chain joins TRBV20-1 and TRBJ2-5, with 9 nucleotides matching TRBD1. Germline CDR1 DFQATT, CDR2 SNEGSKA (reference sequence). CDR3 length equals 14 residues. Unmatched junction bases numbered 8, after V lost 4 bases and J lost 5 bases. CDR3 sequence (DNA): TGCAGTGCTACGGGACAGGGTGGACGGGAGACCCAGTACTTC. Amino acids: CSATGQGGRETQYF.

The CDR3 here is CASSFKDGQFF. The CDR3 nucleotides read TGTGCCAGCAGCTTCAAGGATGGGCAGTTCTTC. The rearrangement joins TRBV7-9 to TRBJ2-1; D unclear. V lost 3 bases to trimming and J lost 12 bases, with 9 bases between them. Per germline, CDR1 SEHNR and CDR2 FQNEAQ (reference sequence). The CDR3 covers 11 residues. The entire variable domain, with the rest obtained from reference TRBV7-9 and TRBJ2-1, is as follows: DTGVSQNPRHKITKRGQNVTFRCDPISEHNRLYWYRQTLGQGPEFLTYFQNEAQLEKSRLLSDRFSAERPKGSFSTLEIQRTEQGDSAMYLCASSFKDGQFFGPGTRLTVL.

The gene calls are TRBV25-1 and TRBJ1-2, with a tentative D call TRBD1 (6 bases). The length of the CDR3 is 14 residues. V lost 4 bases and J lost 2, with 11 bases in between. CDR1 is MGHDK and CDR2 is SYGVNS in the germline V gene. CDR3 nucleotide sequence: TGTGCCAGCAGTGCCTGGACAGCCAACTATGGCTACACCTTC. It specifies CASSAWTANYGYTF.

The rearrangement joins TRBV7-9 to TRBJ2-7; 8 nucleotides agree with TRBD1. The CDR3 length is 16 residues. From germline, CDR1 is SEHNR and CDR2 FQNEAQ (reference sequence). The J segment lost 2 bases and the V segment lost 1 base, leaving 7 bases of the junction unmatched. This chain's CDR3 is CASSLDWTGTAYEQYF. CDR3 bases: TGTGCCAGCAGCTTAGACTGGACAGGGACGGCCTACGAGCAGTACTTC.

The genes are TRBV10-3 and TRBJ1-5, with TRBD1 as a possible D gene (5 bases). The germline CDR1 and CDR2 sequences are ENHRY and SYGVKD. Trimming took 8 bases from V and 11 from J, leaving 19 bases between them. There are 13 residues in the CDR3. CDR3 in amino acids: CAIGTSGTGTQHF. DNA of the CDR3: TGTGCCATCGGGACTAGCGGGACGGGGACCCAGCATTTT.

This sequence joins TRBV7-2 and TRBJ1-3; D gene ambiguous. The CDR3 sequence is 13 residues long. Germline V gene sequence: CDR1 SGHTA, CDR2 FQGNSA. The V gene lost 5 bases and the J gene lost 4 bases, with 9 bases spanning the gap. The CDR3: CASSVIGGNTIYF. CDR3 DNA: TGTGCCAGCAGCGTAATTGGGGGAAACACCATATATTTT.

The table lists this clonotype with a few counts. The chain links TRBV28 to TRBJ1-5; perhaps TRBD1 as D (6 bases). Germline CDR1 is MDHEN and CDR2 is SYDVKM. V lost 7 bases to trimming and J lost 6 bases, with 16 bases between them. The length of the CDR3 is 14 residues. The CDR3 sequence is CASISPGATQPQHF. The DNA of the CDR3 is TGTGCCAGCATCTCCCCAGGGGCTACTCAGCCCCAGCATTTT.

J is TRBJ2-5 and V is TRBV7-9, with TRBD2 identical over 7 bases. V shed 3 bases and J 5 bases; nucleotides not matched to a gene: 3. The V gene's germline CDR1 is SEHNR and CDR2 FQNEAQ (reference sequence). The CDR3 loop spans 13 amino acids. The chain's CDR3 is CASSFTSEETQYF. In DNA, the CDR3 is TGTGCCAGCAGCTTTACTAGCGAGGAGACCCAGTACTTC.

The table lists this clonotype with many counts. The genes are TRBV6-1 and TRBJ2-7, with D possibly TRBD2 on 5 matching bases. Germline V lookup: CDR1 MNHNS, CDR2 SASEGT. The CDR3 runs 14 residues. Trimming took 5 bases from V and 7 from J, leaving 18 bases between them. The CDR3 nucleotides read TGTGCCAGCAGTCCAAGCGGAGGAGATGCAGAGCAGTACTTC. Amino acids: CASSPSGGDAEQYF.

The chain is built from TRBV5-1 and TRBJ2-5; D gene ambiguous. The CDR3 totals 14 residues. Germline lookup yields CDR1 SGHRS and CDR2 YFSETQ. The V and J ends lost 4 bases and 5 bases respectively, with 15 bases between them. CDR3 residues: CASSPGPTLETQYF. The CDR3 DNA follows: TGCGCCAGCAGCCCCGGGCCGACGCTGGAGACCCAGTACTTC.